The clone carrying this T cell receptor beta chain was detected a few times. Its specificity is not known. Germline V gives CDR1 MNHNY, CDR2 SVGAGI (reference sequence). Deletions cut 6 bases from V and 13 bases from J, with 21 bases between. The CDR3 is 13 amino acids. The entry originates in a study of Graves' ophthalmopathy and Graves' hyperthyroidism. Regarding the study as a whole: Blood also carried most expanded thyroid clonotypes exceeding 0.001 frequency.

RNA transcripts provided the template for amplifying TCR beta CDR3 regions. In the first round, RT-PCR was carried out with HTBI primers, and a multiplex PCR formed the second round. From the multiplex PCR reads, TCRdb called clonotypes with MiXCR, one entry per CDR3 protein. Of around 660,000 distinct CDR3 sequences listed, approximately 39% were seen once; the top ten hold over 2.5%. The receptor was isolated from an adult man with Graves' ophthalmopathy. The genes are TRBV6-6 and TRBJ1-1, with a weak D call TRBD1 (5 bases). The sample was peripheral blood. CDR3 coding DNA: TGTGCCAGCAGGACCCCCTCCGGACAAGGGGATTTCTTT. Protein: CASRTPSGQGDFF.